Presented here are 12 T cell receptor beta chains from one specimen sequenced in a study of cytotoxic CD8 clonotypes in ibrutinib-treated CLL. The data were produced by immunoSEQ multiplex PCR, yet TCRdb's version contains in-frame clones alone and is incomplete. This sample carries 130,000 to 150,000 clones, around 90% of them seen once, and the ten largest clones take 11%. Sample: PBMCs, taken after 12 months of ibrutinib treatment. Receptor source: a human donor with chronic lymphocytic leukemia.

The CDR3 protein is CASTAVWAGNTIYF. The DNA of the CDR3 is TGTGCCAGCACCGCCGTGTGGGCTGGAAACACCATATATTTT. The chain joins TRBV28 to TRBJ1-3; D not certain. V lost 7 bases and J lost 2, with 12 bases in between. Germline CDR1 is MDHEN and CDR2 is SYDVKM. This CDR3 has 14 amino acids.

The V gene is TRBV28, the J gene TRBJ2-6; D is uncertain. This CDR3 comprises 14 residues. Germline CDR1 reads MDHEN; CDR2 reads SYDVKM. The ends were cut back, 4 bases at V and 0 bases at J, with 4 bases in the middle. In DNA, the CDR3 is TGTGCCAGCAGTTCTAGCTCTGGGGCCAACGTCCTGACTTTC. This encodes CASSSSSGANVLTF.

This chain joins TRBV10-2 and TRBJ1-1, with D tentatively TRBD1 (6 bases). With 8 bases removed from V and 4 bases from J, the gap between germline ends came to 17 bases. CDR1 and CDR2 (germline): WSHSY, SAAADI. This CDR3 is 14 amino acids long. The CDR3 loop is CASARQETGTEAFF. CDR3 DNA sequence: TGCGCCAGCGCCCGACAGGAAACGGGCACTGAAGCTTTCTTT.

CDR3 loop: CASSLGPDTEAFF. As DNA, the CDR3 is TGTGCCAGCAGCTTAGGTCCGGACACTGAAGCTTTCTTT. The V gene is TRBV11-3, the J gene TRBJ1-1, with D uncertain. CDR1 and CDR2 from the germline V gene are SGHNT and YENEEA. CDR3 size: 13 residues. The V gene lost 1 base and the J gene lost 3 bases, with 6 bases spanning the gap. The entire variable domain, with the rest obtained from reference TRBV11-3 and TRBJ1-1, is as follows: EAGVVQSPRYKIIEKKQPVAFWCNPISGHNTLYWYLQNLGQGPELLIRYENEEAVDDSQLPKDRFSAERLKGVDSTLKIQPAELGDSAVYLCASSLGPDTEAFFGQGTRLTVV.

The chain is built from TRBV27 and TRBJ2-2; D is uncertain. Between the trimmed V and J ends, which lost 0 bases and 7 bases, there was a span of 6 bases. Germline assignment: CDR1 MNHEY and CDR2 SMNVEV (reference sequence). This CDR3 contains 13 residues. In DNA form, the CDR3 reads TGTGCCAGCAGTTTATCGTTTGGCGGGGAGCTGTTTTTT. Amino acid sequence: CASSLSFGGELFF.

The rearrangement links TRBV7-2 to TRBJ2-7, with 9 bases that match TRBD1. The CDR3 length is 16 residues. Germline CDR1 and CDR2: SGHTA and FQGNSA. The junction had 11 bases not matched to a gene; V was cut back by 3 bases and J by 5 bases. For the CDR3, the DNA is TGTGCCAGCAGCTTTCGCCTGGGGACAGGGAGTAACGAGCAGTACTTC. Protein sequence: CASSFRLGTGSNEQYF.

The CDR3 reads CASSLRGGGGVTNEKLFF. The CDR3 bases are TGTGCCAGTAGTCTCAGAGGAGGGGGGGGTGTGACTAATGAAAAACTGTTTTTT. This chain uses TRBV19 with TRBJ1-4; perhaps TRBD1 as D (6 bases). This CDR3 contains 18 residues. Trimming removed 5 bases at V and 2 bases at J, with 21 bases between. Germline CDR1 reads LNHDA; CDR2 reads SQIVND (reference sequence). Full variable domain (outside the CDR3, taken from reference TRBV19 and TRBJ1-4): DGGITQSPKYLFRKEGQNVTLSCEQNLNHDAMYWYRQDPGQGLRLIYYSQIVNDFQKGDIAEGYSVSREKKESFPLTVTSAQKNPTAFYLCASSLRGGGGVTNEKLFFGSGTQLSVL.

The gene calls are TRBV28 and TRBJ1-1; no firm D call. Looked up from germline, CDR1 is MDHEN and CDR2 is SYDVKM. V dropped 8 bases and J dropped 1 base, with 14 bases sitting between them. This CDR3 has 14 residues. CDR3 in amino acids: CASAPSGRNTEAFF. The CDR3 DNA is TGTGCCAGCGCCCCCTCAGGACGGAACACTGAAGCTTTCTTT.

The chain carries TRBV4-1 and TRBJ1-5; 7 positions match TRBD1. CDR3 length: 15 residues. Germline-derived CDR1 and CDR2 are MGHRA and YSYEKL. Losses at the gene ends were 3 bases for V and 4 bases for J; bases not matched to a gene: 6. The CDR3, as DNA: TGCGCCAGCAGCCACGAAACAGGGGCGAATCAGCCCCAGCATTTT. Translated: CASSHETGANQPQHF.

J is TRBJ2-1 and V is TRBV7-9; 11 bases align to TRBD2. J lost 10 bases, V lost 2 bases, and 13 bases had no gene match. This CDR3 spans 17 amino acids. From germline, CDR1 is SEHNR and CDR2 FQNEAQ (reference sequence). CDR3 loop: CASSLLSGLAELEEQFF. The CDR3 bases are TGTGCCAGCAGCTTATTATCGGGACTAGCGGAGTTGGAGGAGCAGTTCTTC.

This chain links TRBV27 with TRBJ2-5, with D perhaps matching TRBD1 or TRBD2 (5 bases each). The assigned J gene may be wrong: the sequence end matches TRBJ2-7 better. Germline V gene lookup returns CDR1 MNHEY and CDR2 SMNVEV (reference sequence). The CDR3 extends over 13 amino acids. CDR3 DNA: TGTGCCAGCAGTTTTCGGGGCTCGGTCGAGCAGTACTTC. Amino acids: CASSFRGSVEQYF.

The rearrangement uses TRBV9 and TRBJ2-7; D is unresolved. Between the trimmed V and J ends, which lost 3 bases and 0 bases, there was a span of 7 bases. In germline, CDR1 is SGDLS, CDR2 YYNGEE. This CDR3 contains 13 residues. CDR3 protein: CASSGRSSYEQYF. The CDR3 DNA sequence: TGTGCCAGCAGCGGAAGGAGCTCCTACGAGCAGTACTTC.